The clone carrying this T cell receptor (beta chain) was observed a single time. Patients included in sequencing had previously demonstrated CD8+CD57+ cell expansion by flow cytometry. Germline CDR1 reads MNHEY; CDR2 reads SMNVEV (reference sequence). The length of the CDR3 is 13 residues. After removal of 6 bases from V and 12 bases from J, the junction contained 12 bases not matched to a gene. The TCR beta profiling, which covered VDJ combination and CDR3 sequence, was carried out using genomic DNA as the template. One entry per CDR3 protein results from TCRdb running MiXCR on the reads. The sample has nearly 60,000 distinct CDR3 sequences; roughly three fifths are singletons. This sample stems from a study of CD8+CD57+ T cells in acquired aplastic anemia.

V and J are TRBV27 and TRBJ2-7, with 9 bases aligning to TRBD1. The receptor comes from a human donor with aplastic anemia. The sample comprised sorted CD4+, CD8+, or CD8+CD57+ T cells (not recorded which) from PBMCs. CDR3: CASSQREGQGTYF. CDR3 nucleotides: TGTGCCAGCAGCCAAAGGGAAGGACAGGGGACGTACTTC.